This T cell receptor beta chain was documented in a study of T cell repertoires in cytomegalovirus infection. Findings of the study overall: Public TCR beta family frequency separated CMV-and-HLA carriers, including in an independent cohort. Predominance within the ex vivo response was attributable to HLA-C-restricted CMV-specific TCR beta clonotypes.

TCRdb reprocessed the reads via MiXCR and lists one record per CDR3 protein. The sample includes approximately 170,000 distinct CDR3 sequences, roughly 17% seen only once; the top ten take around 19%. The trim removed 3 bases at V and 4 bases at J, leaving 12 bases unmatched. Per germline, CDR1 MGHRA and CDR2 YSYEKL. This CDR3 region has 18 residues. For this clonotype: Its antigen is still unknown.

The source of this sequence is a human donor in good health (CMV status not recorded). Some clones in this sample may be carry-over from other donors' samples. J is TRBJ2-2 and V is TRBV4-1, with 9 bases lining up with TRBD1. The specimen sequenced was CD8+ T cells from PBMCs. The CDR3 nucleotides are TGCGCCAGCAGCCACCCGGGACAGGGTCATATTATCACCGGGGAGCTGTTTTTT. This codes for CASSHPGQGHIITGELFF.